This record concerns one T cell receptor (beta chain) sequence. The data were obtained in a study of PD-L1 blockade in urothelial cancer. The data were produced by immunoSEQ multiplex PCR, yet TCRdb's version contains in-frame clones alone and is incomplete. The sample lists 35,000 to 50,000 clones; more than 75% were seen once. Sequencing was performed on PBMCs, taken around atezolizumab (anti-PD-L1) treatment. The receptor was derived from a man aged 65-85 years with urothelial cancer.

The CDR3 spells CASSFSPSGTDTQYF. In DNA form, the CDR3 reads TGTGCCAGCAGCTTTAGCCCTAGCGGCACAGATACGCAGTATTTT. The chain joins TRBV5-5 to TRBJ2-3; D might be TRBD2 (6 bases). The V end lost 2 bases, the J end lost 1 base, and 11 bases lay between the germline ends. Looked up from germline, CDR1 is SGHKS and CDR2 is YYEKEE (reference sequence). This CDR3 spans 15 amino acids.